This paragraph reports one TCR beta chain. Its specificity is unknown. This record comes from a study of T cells in localized non-small cell lung cancer. Whole-study findings and limits: A higher density of T cells in blood coincided with extended overall survival. Sequencing involved a lone tumor region, leaving heterogeneity possible. The greatest T cell clonality was found in uninvolved adjacent lung (higher than in tumor). Median around 54 top-100 tumor clones were shared with paired adjacent lung.

The assay was immunoSEQ multiplex PCR, and TCRdb's table has in-frame clones only and misses some. The top ten hold 1% to 1.5% of the sample, which has fewer than 75,000 clones, around 84% seen once. This sample comprised peripheral blood, obtained before any cancer treatment. The TCR originated in a female donor older than 55 with stage I lung adenocarcinoma.

CDR3 loop: CASSYYRGQFNYGYTF. In nucleotides, the CDR3 is TGCGCCAGCAGCTATTACCGGGGACAGTTTAACTATGGCTACACCTTC. J is TRBJ1-2 and V is TRBV5-1, with TRBD1 matching over 7 bases. Trimming took 3 bases from V and 1 from J; bases not matched to a gene: 9. In germline, CDR1 is SGHRS, CDR2 YFSETQ. CDR3 size: 16 residues.